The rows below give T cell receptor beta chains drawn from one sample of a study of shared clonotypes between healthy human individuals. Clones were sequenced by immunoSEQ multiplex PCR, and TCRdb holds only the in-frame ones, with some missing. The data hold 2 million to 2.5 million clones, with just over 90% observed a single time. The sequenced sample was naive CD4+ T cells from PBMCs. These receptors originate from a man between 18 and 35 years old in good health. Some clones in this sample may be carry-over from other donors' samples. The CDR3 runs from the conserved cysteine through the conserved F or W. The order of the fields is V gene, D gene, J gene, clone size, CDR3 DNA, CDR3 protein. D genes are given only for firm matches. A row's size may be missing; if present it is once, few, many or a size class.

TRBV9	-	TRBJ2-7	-	TGTGCCAGCAGCCCCAGTGGCACCTACGAGCAGTACTTC	CASSPSGTYEQYF
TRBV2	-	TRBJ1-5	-	TGTGCCAGCAGTGTTCGGCAGACGGGGCAGCCCCAGCATTTT	CASSVRQTGQPQHF
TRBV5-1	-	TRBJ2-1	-	TGCGCCAGCAGCTCAACAGGGAGCTCCTACAATGAGCAGTTCTTC	CASSSTGSSYNEQFF
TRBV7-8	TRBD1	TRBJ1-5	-	TGTGCCAGCAGCCGGGGACAGGGTGGGCAGCCCCAGCATTTT	CASSRGQGGQPQHF
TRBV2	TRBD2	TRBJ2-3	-	TGTGCCAGCAGTCTAGCGGGAACCACAGATACGCAGTATTTT	CASSLAGTTDTQYF
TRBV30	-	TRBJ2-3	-	TGTGCCTGGAGTGTACTTTGGAGGGATCCCACAGATACGCAGTATTTT	CAWSVLWRDPTDTQYF
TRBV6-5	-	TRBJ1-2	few	TGTGCCAGCAGCCCTCGGGCGGCTAACTATGGCTACACCTTC	CASSPRAANYGYTF
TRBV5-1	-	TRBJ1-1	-	TGCGCCAGCAGCTTGGTGGGGGGCGCAGGAAACACTGAAGCTTTCTTT	CASSLVGGAGNTEAFF
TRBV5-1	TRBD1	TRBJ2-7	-	TGCGCCAGCAGCCGGGACAGGGTAAGCGAGCAGTACTTC	CASSRDRVSEQYF
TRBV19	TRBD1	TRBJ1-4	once	TGTGCCAGTCAAAAAGACAGGGGAAGAGATGAAAAACTGTTTTTT	CASQKDRGRDEKLFF
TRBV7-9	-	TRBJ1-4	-	TGTGCCAGCAGCAAACCCTCAGGGGTAAAACTGTTTTTT	CASSKPSGVKLFF
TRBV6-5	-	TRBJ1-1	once	TGTGCCAGCAGTTACAGGCGGCTCTCGAACACTGAAGCTTTCTTT	CASSYRRLSNTEAFF
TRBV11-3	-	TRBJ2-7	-	TGTGCCAGCAGCAAGGACGGTTACGAGCAGTACTTC	CASSKDGYEQYF
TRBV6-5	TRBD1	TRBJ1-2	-	TGTGCCAGCAGTTGGGACAGGGGGCGAGGCTACACCTTC	CASSWDRGRGYTF
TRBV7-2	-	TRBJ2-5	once	TGTGCCAGCAGCAAAGGCAGCGTTCGAGAGACCCAGTACTTC	CASSKGSVRETQYF
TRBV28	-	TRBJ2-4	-	TGTGCCAGCAGTCCTAGGCGGCAGGGGAAAAACATTCAGTACTTC	CASSPRRQGKNIQYF
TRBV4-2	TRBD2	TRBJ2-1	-	TGTGCCAGCAGCCAAGTGGGACTAGCGGGAGGGGAGGGCAATGAGCAGTTCTTC	CASSQVGLAGGEGNEQFF
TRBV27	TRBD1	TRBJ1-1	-	TGTGCCAGCAGGACTGACAGGGCGAACACTGAAGCTTTCTTT	CASRTDRANTEAFF
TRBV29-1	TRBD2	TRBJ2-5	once	TGCAGCGTCGGCGGGAGGGCCTCAAGGGAGACCCAGTACTTC	CSVGGRASRETQYF
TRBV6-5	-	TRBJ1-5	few	TGTGCCAGCAGCAAAAACTACGGGAGCAATCAGCCCCAGCATTTT	CASSKNYGSNQPQHF
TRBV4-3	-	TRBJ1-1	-	TGCGCCAGCAGCCAAGATCGAATTGGGAGTAACGGAGCTTTCTTT	CASSQDRIGSNGAFF
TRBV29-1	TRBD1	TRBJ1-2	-	TGCAGCGTCGACACAAGGACAGGGCCGTGGGGCTACACCTTC	CSVDTRTGPWGYTF
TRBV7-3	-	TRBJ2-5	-	TGTGCCAGCAGCTTTGCGGACGGGGCCCAGTACTTC	CASSFADGAQYF
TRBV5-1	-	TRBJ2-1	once	TGCGCCAGCAGCTTGGCCCCGACAACCTACAATGAGCAGTTCTTC	CASSLAPTTYNEQFF
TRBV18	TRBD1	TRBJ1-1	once	TGTGCCAGCTCACGCACAGGGGCCACTGAAGCTTTCTTT	CASSRTGATEAFF
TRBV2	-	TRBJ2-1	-	TGTGCCAGCACCGAGCAGGGAGAGGGGGATGAGCAGTTCTTC	CASTEQGEGDEQFF
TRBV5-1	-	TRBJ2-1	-	TGCGCCAGCAGCTTGGTCGGCAGCCCCTACAATGAGCAGTTCTTC	CASSLVGSPYNEQFF
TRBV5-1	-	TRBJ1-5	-	TGCGCCAGCAGCTTTGGTGGCCTGGGGGCGTTTCAGCATTTT	CASSFGGLGAFQHF
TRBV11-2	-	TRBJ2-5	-	TGTGCCAGCAGCGACGGCCTTTTGACCCAGTACTTC	CASSDGLLTQYF
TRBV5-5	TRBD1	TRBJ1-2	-	TGTGCCAGCAGCCGGACAGGGGATGGCTACACCTTC	CASSRTGDGYTF
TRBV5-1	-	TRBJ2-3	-	TGCGCCAGCAGCTTCGCAGGGATCACAGATACGCAGTATTTT	CASSFAGITDTQYF
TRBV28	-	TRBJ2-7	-	TGTGCCAGCAGCCAAGAGAGTCTACCTGAAAACTACGAGCAGTACTTC	CASSQESLPENYEQYF
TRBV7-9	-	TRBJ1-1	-	TGTGCCAGCAGCTTTGGGACCAGGATGGCTTTCTTT	CASSFGTRMAFF